This TCR beta chain is from a study of blood T cells in healthy people across ages. General observations from the study: Long-lived donors carried more naive CD4+ cells and greater diversity than aged donors. Unknown CMV status may confound age-related changes in expanded clones.

Ten or more counts support this clonotype. As yet, its antigen is unknown. A second about 6 to 11 cycle PCR used barcoded and J-beta primers. Each CDR3 protein is one row after TCRdb ran MiXCR on the 5' RACE reads. Here the sample spans under 800,000 distinct CDR3 sequences, 21% being singletons. This CDR3 region has 19 residues. CDR1 is KGHDR and CDR2 is SFDVKD in the germline V gene. J was trimmed by 5 bases and V by 6 bases; bases with no gene match: 18. The clonotype originates from a man between 65 and 85 years old in good health. Sequencing input: blood. J is TRBJ2-1 and V is TRBV24-1; 10 nucleotides agree with TRBD2. CDR3 bases: TGTGCCACCAGTCGCCCAGACAGCATCACTAGCGGGATCAACAATGAGCAGTTCTTC. Translated: CATSRPDSITSGINNEQFF.